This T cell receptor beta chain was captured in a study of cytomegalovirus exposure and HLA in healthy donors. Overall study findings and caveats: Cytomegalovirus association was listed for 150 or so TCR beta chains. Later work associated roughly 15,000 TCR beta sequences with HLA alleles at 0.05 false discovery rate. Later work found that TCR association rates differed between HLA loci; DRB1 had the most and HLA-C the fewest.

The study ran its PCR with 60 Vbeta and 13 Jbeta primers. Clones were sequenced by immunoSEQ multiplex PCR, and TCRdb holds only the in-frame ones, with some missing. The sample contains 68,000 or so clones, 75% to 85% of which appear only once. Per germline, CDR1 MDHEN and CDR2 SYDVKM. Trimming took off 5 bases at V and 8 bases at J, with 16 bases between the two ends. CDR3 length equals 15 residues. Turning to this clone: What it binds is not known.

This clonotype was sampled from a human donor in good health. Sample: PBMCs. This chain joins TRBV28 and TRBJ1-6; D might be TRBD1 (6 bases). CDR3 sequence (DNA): TGTGCCAGCAGTCCCCCGGGGGGGCCGCATTCACCCCTCCACTTT. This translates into CASSPPGGPHSPLHF.